The next 24 T cell receptor beta chains were all read from a single sample in a study of T cell repertoires in cytomegalovirus infection. TCRdb fed the reads into MiXCR, producing one record per CDR3 protein. The data hold 350,000 to 550,000 distinct CDR3 sequences, with approximately 32% observed a single time. Sequenced material: PBMCs. These receptors were obtained from a human donor in good health (CMV status not recorded). Some clones in this sample may be carry-over from other donors' samples.

This sequence joins TRBV6-1 and TRBJ2-2; 7 bases map to TRBD2. V gave up 6 bases and J gave up 6 bases; unmatched junction bases: 1. The germline CDR1 and CDR2 sequences are MNHNS and SASEGT. The CDR3 runs 12 residues. CDR3: CASRRGSGELFF. CDR3 bases: TGTGCCAGCAGGCGGGGGTCCGGGGAGCTGTTTTTT.

The rearrangement joins TRBV28 to TRBJ2-5; D remains unclear. CDR1 and CDR2 from the germline V gene are MDHEN and SYDVKM. The CDR3 consists of 14 residues. V gave up 3 bases and J gave up 1 base, with 9 bases separating them. The DNA for the CDR3 is TGTGCCAGCAGTTTCTACTCGCTCCAAGAGACCCAGTACTTC. Translating it yields CASSFYSLQETQYF. The variable domain in full, with the rest retrieved from reference TRBV28 and TRBJ2-5, is DVKVTQSSRYLVKRTGEKVFLECVQDMDHENMFWYRQDPGLGLRLIYFSYDVKMKEKGDIPEGYSVSREKKERFSLILESASTNQTSMYLCASSFYSLQETQYFGPGTRLLVL.

Details on this clonotype: Given the absence of the conserved phenylalanine or tryptophan at the CDR3 end, a read error is likely. The chain links TRBV2 to TRBJ2-3; D is possibly TRBD1 (6 bases). Per the germline V gene, CDR1 is SNHLY and CDR2 is FYNNEI. The V and J ends lost 2 bases and 2 bases respectively, with 14 bases between them. The CDR3 sequence is 16 residues long. This CDR3 reads CASSEKGERATDTQYC. The CDR3 DNA reads TGTGCCAGCAGTGAAAAGGGGGAAAGGGCCACAGATACGCAGTATTGT.

This clonotype came up a few times. The gene calls are TRBV23-1 and TRBJ2-1; D unresolved. TRBV23-1 is identified as an open reading frame with a role that is uncertain. V lost 0 bases and J 12 bases, leaving 9 bases between the germline ends. The CDR3 is made up of 12 amino acids. The CDR3, as DNA: TGCGCCAGCAGTCAATCTTGCAGGAGGCAGTTCTTC. This translates into CASSQSCRRQFF.

The CDR3 nucleotides read TGTGCCAGCAGTTACGGAGGGATCTACGAGCAGTACTTC. Protein: CASSYGGIYEQYF. The V gene is TRBV6-2 or TRBV6-3, the J gene TRBJ2-7, with D possibly TRBD2 on 6 matching bases. Germline CDR1 reads MNHEY; CDR2 reads SVGEGT. This CDR3 is 13 amino acids long. Between the trimmed V and J ends, which lost 2 bases and 3 bases, there was a span of 8 bases.

The V and J genes are TRBV6-5 and TRBJ2-7, with D perhaps assigned TRBD1 or TRBD2 (6 bases each). Germline V lookup: CDR1 MNHEY, CDR2 SVGAGI. V was trimmed by 3 bases and J by 3 bases, leaving 12 bases between them. CDR3 length: 14 amino acids. CDR3 loop: CASSYYGGYYEQYF. CDR3 coding DNA: TGTGCCAGCAGTTATTACGGGGGCTACTACGAGCAGTACTTC.

CDR3 loop: CASSIAGVAGELFF. CDR3 nucleotides: TGTGCCAGTAGTATAGCAGGGGTCGCCGGGGAGCTGTTTTTT. This chain links TRBV19 with TRBJ2-2; the D gene is possibly TRBD1 (6 bases). The V gene's germline CDR1 is LNHDA and CDR2 SQIVND (reference sequence). The ends were cut back, 1 base at V and 6 bases at J, with 9 bases in the middle. The CDR3 is 14 residues long.

This clonotype was observed at least ten times. The V call is TRBV7-6, the J call TRBJ1-2; the D is unclear. Trimming shortened V by 1 base and J by 5 bases, and 8 bases separated the two germline ends. CDR1 and CDR2 (germline): SGHVS, FNYEAQ. The CDR3 totals 13 residues. CDR3 coding DNA: TGTGCCAGCAGCTTAGGGCAGCTTTATGGCTACACCTTC. Translating gives CASSLGQLYGYTF.

Only a few counts were recorded for this clonotype. The rearrangement links TRBV7-2 to TRBJ2-5; tentatively, D is TRBD2 (5 bases). V shed 6 bases and J shed 6 bases, with 17 bases lying between them. CDR1 SGHTA and CDR2 FQGNSA come from the germline V gene. The CDR3 sequence is 14 residues long. DNA for the CDR3: TGTGCCAGCAGGGCGAATGAGGGCGGGCAGACCCAGTACTTC. Translation: CASRANEGGQTQYF. The full variable domain, its missing parts supplied by reference TRBV7-2 and TRBJ2-5, is GAGVSQSPSNKVTEKGKDVELRCDPISGHTALYWYRQSLGQGLEFLIYFQGNSAPDKSGLPSDRFSAERTGGSVSTLTIQRTQQEDSAVYLCASRANEGGQTQYFGPGTRLLVL.

About this clonotype itself: One junction end disagrees with the germline gene, perhaps due to a read error. The genes are TRBV7-9 and TRBJ2-2; no firm D call. Germline CDR1 reads SEHNR; CDR2 reads FQNEAQ (reference sequence). This CDR3 spans 12 amino acids. The CDR3 DNA is TGTGCCAGCAGCTGGAACTCCGGGGAGCTGTTTTTT. Translating it yields CASSWNSGELFF. Using reference TRBV7-9 and TRBJ2-2 for the parts outside the CDR3, the full variable domain is DTGVSQNPRHKITKRGQNVTFRCDPISEHNRLYWYRQTLGQGPEFLTYFQNEAQLEKSRLLSDRFSAERPKGSFSTLEIQRTEQGDSAMYLCASSWNSGELFFGEGSRLTVL.

This clonotype appeared a few times. The CDR3 DNA follows: TGTGCCAGCAGCCTAAGGGGGGGCAGGGACACTGAAGCTTTCTTT. This sequence encodes CASSLRGGRDTEAFF. The J gene is TRBJ1-1, the V gene TRBV7-8; D possibly corresponds to TRBD1 (6 bases). Germline V gene data show CDR1 as SGHVS and CDR2 as FQNEAQ. This CDR3 is built from 15 residues. With 5 bases removed from V and 3 bases from J, the gap between germline ends came to 16 bases.

This clonotype was recorded at least ten times. The J gene is TRBJ1-5, the V gene TRBV7-2; D is unresolved. Trimming cost V 1 base and J 10 bases, with 14 bases left between them. Germline CDR1 SGHTA, CDR2 FQGNSA. The length of the CDR3 is 14 residues. Here the CDR3 DNA reads TGTGCCAGCAGCTTAGATGTAAGGTCCAAACCCCAGCATTTT. It translates to CASSLDVRSKPQHF.

This clonotype was picked up a small number of times. The chain is built from TRBV7-8 and TRBJ2-1; TRBD2 agrees at 12 bases. Germline loops: CDR1 SGHVS, CDR2 FQNEAQ. The CDR3 is 16 residues long. Germline trimming cut 3 bases from V and 7 bases from J; bases unmatched to any gene: 7. DNA for the CDR3: TGTGCCAGCAGCTTTACTAGCGGGGGGCTGGATAATGAGCAGTTCTTC. Translated: CASSFTSGGLDNEQFF.

This clonotype has ten or more counts. The rearrangement joins TRBV12-3 or TRBV12-4 to TRBJ1-2, with 12 bases identical to TRBD1. V trimming: 5 bases; J trimming: 3 bases; junction bases outside the gene matches: 10. This CDR3 has 17 amino acids. Written as DNA, the CDR3 is TGTGCCAGCAGTGGCTCCGGGACAGGGGGCGCGTACTATGGCTACACCTTC. This gives the protein CASSGSGTGGAYYGYTF.

There are many counts of this clonotype. The genes are TRBV7-8 and TRBJ2-5; D is perhaps TRBD1 or TRBD2 (6 bases each). Trimming cost V 1 base and J 4 bases, with 13 bases left between them. The CDR3 runs to 15 residues. In germline, CDR1 is SGHVS, CDR2 FQNEAQ. CDR3 amino acids: CASSLEVGGRETQYF. The CDR3 bases are TGTGCCAGCAGCTTAGAGGTTGGGGGGCGAGAGACCCAGTACTTC.

This clonotype has ten or more counts. This chain connects TRBV7-6 to TRBJ1-5, with D possibly being TRBD1 (5 bases). Germline CDR1 reads SGHVS; CDR2 reads FNYEAQ. The CDR3 totals 16 residues. V lost 1 base to trimming and J lost 1 base, with 11 bases between them. This CDR3 reads CASSLDTGSSNQPQHF. The DNA for the CDR3 is TGTGCCAGCAGCTTAGATACAGGCTCAAGCAATCAGCCCCAGCATTTT.

This clonotype was observed at least ten times. Relative to the germline gene, one junction end is altered; a read error may explain this. The CDR3 region is CASSLDGSNQPQHF. The CDR3 bases are TGTGCCAGCAGCCTGGACGGGAGCAATCAGCCCCAGCATTTT. The V gene is TRBV4-1, the J gene TRBJ1-5; no clear D. Germline V gene data show CDR1 as MGHRA and CDR2 as YSYEKL. The CDR3 length is 14 residues.

This chain joins TRBV6-2 or TRBV6-3 and TRBJ1-1; D is uncertain. V lost 6 bases and J lost 3, with 23 bases in between. Germline V gives CDR1 MNHEY, CDR2 SVGEGT. The CDR3 has 17 residues. The CDR3 sequence is CASRPDMPDSWDTEAFF. The CDR3 DNA is TGTGCCAGCAGACCCGACATGCCTGACTCGTGGGACACTGAAGCTTTCTTT.

V gene TRBV5-1 combines with J gene TRBJ1-1; D is unclear. The CDR3 extends over 16 amino acids. Germline assignment: CDR1 SGHRS and CDR2 YFSETQ. The V end lost 4 bases, the J end lost 0 bases, and 16 bases lay between the germline ends. The CDR3 region is CASSPRKVGMNTEAFF. CDR3 coding DNA: TGCGCCAGCAGCCCTAGAAAGGTTGGGATGAACACTGAAGCTTTCTTT.

This clonotype was recorded many times. The chain recombines TRBV28 with TRBJ1-5, with D perhaps matching TRBD1 (5 bases). The CDR3 loop spans 12 amino acids. Germline CDR1 is MDHEN and CDR2 is SYDVKM. V dropped 11 bases and J dropped 1 base, with 9 bases sitting between them. The CDR3 loop reads CASRDSNQPQHF. The CDR3 DNA reads as TGTGCCTCCCGGGACAGCAATCAGCCCCAGCATTTT. The full variable domain, rest sourced from reference TRBV28 and TRBJ1-5, is DVKVTQSSRYLVKRTGEKVFLECVQDMDHENMFWYRQDPGLGLRLIYFSYDVKMKEKGDIPEGYSVSREKKERFSLILESASTNQTSMYLCASRDSNQPQHFGDGTRLSIL.

This chain uses TRBV28 with TRBJ2-1; D might be TRBD1 (7 bases). V was shortened by 7 bases and J by 2 bases, with 18 bases between the two germline ends. The germline V gene has CDR1 MDHEN and CDR2 SYDVKM. The CDR3 has 16 residues. The CDR3: CASNPRGVVTYNEQFF. CDR3 DNA sequence: TGTGCCAGCAACCCCAGGGGGGTAGTGACCTACAATGAGCAGTTCTTC. Full variable domain (remainder filled in from reference TRBV28 and TRBJ2-1): DVKVTQSSRYLVKRTGEKVFLECVQDMDHENMFWYRQDPGLGLRLIYFSYDVKMKEKGDIPEGYSVSREKKERFSLILESASTNQTSMYLCASNPRGVVTYNEQFFGPGTRLTVL.

A few counts support this clonotype. This chain uses TRBV18 with TRBJ1-4; a possible D gene is TRBD1 (6 bases). CDR1 is KGHSH, CDR2 LQKENI, per germline. The CDR3 totals 20 residues. V was trimmed by 2 bases and J by 0 bases, leaving 22 bases between them. The CDR3 DNA reads as TGTGCCAGCTCACCAGACACCGGAGCGGGGGCCGATGCAACTAATGAAAAACTGTTTTTT. Protein: CASSPDTGAGADATNEKLFF.

This chain connects TRBV6-2 or TRBV6-3 to TRBJ2-1; 8 nucleotides agree with TRBD1. The V gene end was trimmed by 7 bases and the J gene end by 0 bases; junction bases not matched to a gene: 2. CDR1 is MNHEY and CDR2 is SVGEGT in the germline V gene. This CDR3 contains 14 residues. CDR3 DNA: TGTGCCAGCAAGGACAGGGCCTCCTACAATGAGCAGTTCTTC. Translation: CASKDRASYNEQFF.

Notes on this clonotype: This CDR3 fails to terminate in the conserved phenylalanine or tryptophan, so it likely reflects a read error. The V gene is TRBV6-8, the J gene TRBJ2-1, with 8 bases that match TRBD2. Germline CDR1 is MNHGY and CDR2 is SAAAGT. The CDR3 consists of 17 residues. Trimming removed 2 bases from V and 0 bases from J; junction bases left unmatched: 6. CDR3 residues: CASSYKSSGRSYNEQFL. CDR3 nucleotides: TGTGCCAGCAGTTACAAGTCTAGCGGGCGCTCCTACAATGAGCAGTTCTTG.